Below are 9 T cell receptor beta chains sequenced from a single sample in a study of cytotoxic CD8 clonotypes in ibrutinib-treated CLL. Produced via immunoSEQ multiplex PCR; TCRdb's table is partial and in-frame only. The table records nearly 50,000 clones, more than 55% of them present only once. Sample: PBMCs, taken after 24 months of ibrutinib treatment. These receptors came from a human donor with chronic lymphocytic leukemia.

This chain joins TRBV7-9 and TRBJ1-2; D is ambiguous. From germline, CDR1 is SEHNR and CDR2 FQNEAQ (reference sequence). This CDR3 is 14 amino acids long. V lost 1 base and J lost 4, with 10 bases in between. DNA for the CDR3: TGTGCCAGCAGCTTAGAAAACACCTTCTATGGCTACACCTTC. As protein: CASSLENTFYGYTF. The complete variable domain, with remaining parts taken from reference TRBV7-9 and TRBJ1-2, reads DTGVSQNPRHKITKRGQNVTFRCDPISEHNRLYWYRQTLGQGPEFLTYFQNEAQLEKSRLLSDRFSAERPKGSFSTLEIQRTEQGDSAMYLCASSLENTFYGYTFGSGTRLTVV.

This clone was seen more than once but under ten times. The chain has TRBV5-1 and TRBJ2-3; 10 positions match TRBD1. Trimming cost V 3 bases and J 6 bases; bases outside gene matches: 4. Germline values: CDR1 SGHRS, CDR2 YFSETQ. The CDR3 extends over 14 amino acids. The CDR3 nucleotides are TGCGCCAGCAGCTCCGGACAGGGGGAGGATACGCAGTATTTT. It yields the protein CASSSGQGEDTQYF. The full variable domain, completed using reference TRBV5-1 and TRBJ2-3, is KAGVTQTPRYLIKTRGQQVTLSCSPISGHRSVSWYQQTPGQGLQFLFEYFSETQRNKGNFPGRFSGRQFSNSRSEMNVSTLELGDSALYLCASSSGQGEDTQYFGPGTRLTVL.

There are a few counts of this clone. The chain uses TRBV6-6 and TRBJ1-2; D might be TRBD1 (6 bases). There are 14 residues in the CDR3. The germline V gene has CDR1 MNHNY and CDR2 SVGAGI (reference sequence). V shed 0 bases and J shed 1 base, with 6 bases lying between them. CDR3 sequence: CASSYSRGNYGYTF. In nucleotides, the CDR3 is TGTGCCAGCAGTTACTCCAGGGGTAACTATGGCTACACCTTC.

At least ten counts were recorded for this clone. This same CDR3 is encoded by further DNA sequences in the sample. The chain has TRBV7-9 and TRBJ1-1; weak D call: TRBD1 (6 bases). Trimming stripped 3 bases from V and 7 bases from J, with 9 bases between. From germline, CDR1 is SEHNR and CDR2 FQNEAQ (reference sequence). CDR3 size: 12 residues. In DNA, the CDR3 is TGTGCCAGCAGCTTTACAGGGCTTGAAGCTTTCTTT. Its translation is CASSFTGLEAFF.

J is TRBJ2-2 and V is TRBV9; 11 nucleotides match TRBD1. The CDR3 spans 17 residues. The germline gives CDR1 SGDLS, CDR2 YYNGEE. The trim removed 0 bases at V and 2 bases at J, leaving 3 bases unmatched. Here the CDR3 reads CASSVGTGGRNTGELFF. In nucleotides, the CDR3 is TGTGCCAGCAGCGTAGGGACAGGGGGCCGTAACACCGGGGAGCTGTTTTTT.

The gene calls are TRBV5-1 and TRBJ1-2; D remains ambiguous. V dropped 4 bases and J dropped 6 bases, with 10 bases sitting between them. This CDR3 region has 12 residues. In germline, CDR1 is SGHRS, CDR2 YFSETQ. CDR3: CASSPVGNGYTF. The CDR3 DNA follows: TGCGCCAGCAGCCCGGTGGGGAATGGCTACACCTTC.

This clone was seen once. The CDR3 DNA reads as TGTGCCAGCAGTGGGGGACTGCCTAGCACAGATACGCAGTATTTT. This translates into CASSGGLPSTDTQYF. The gene calls are TRBV25-1 and TRBJ2-3; weak D call: TRBD2 (6 bases). Germline values: CDR1 MGHDK, CDR2 SYGVNS. CDR3 length: 15 amino acids. The germline V and J ends were trimmed by 4 bases and 0 bases, with 11 bases remaining between them.

Comment on this clone: Additional DNA sequences in this sample encode the identical CDR3. The genes are TRBV2 and TRBJ2-5; 8 bases align to TRBD2. The CDR3 loop spans 16 amino acids. Unmatched junction bases numbered 6, after V lost 1 base and J lost 2 bases. Germline CDR1 reads SNHLY; CDR2 reads FYNNEI. The CDR3 DNA reads as TGTGCCAGCAGTGAAGGACGGGGGGGAAGGCAAGAGACCCAGTACTTC. Translated, it gives CASSEGRGGRQETQYF.

This clone was seen a handful of times. This chain connects TRBV15 to TRBJ1-2; D is ambiguous. Per germline, CDR1 LNHNV and CDR2 YYDKDF (reference sequence). The CDR3 totals 12 residues. V lost 5 bases, J lost 2 bases, and 6 bases lay in between. The CDR3 DNA reads TGTGCCACCAGCGGGGAGAACTATGGCTACACCTTC. Translation: CATSGENYGYTF.